The clone carrying this TCR beta chain was detected a few times. What it binds is unknown. This record belongs to a study of blood T cells in healthy people across ages. Study-level points and caveats: Reliance upon unsorted PBMCs precluded definitive naive versus antigen-experienced comparison.

With a J-beta primer mix and a sample-barcoded 5' primer, a second PCR ran about 7 to 12 cycles. TCRdb ran MiXCR on the 5' RACE reads and lists one entry per CDR3 protein. Among about 1.1 million distinct CDR3 sequences, around two fifths were seen once, and the ten largest hold around 13%. Germline lookup yields CDR1 LGHNA and CDR2 YNFKEQ. CDR3 size: 17 residues. V dropped 0 bases and J dropped 0 bases, with 12 bases sitting between them. What was sequenced was blood. The sequence derives from a man younger than 30 in good health. V usage is TRBV4-2 and J usage is TRBJ1-5; D is uncertain. For the CDR3, the DNA is TGTGCCAGCAGCCAAGATCTTTGGGAAAATAGCAATCAGCCCCAGCATTTT. Its translation: CASSQDLWENSNQPQHF.